The 21 T cell receptor beta chains below were found in one sample sequenced in a study of shared clonotypes between healthy human individuals. Libraries were prepared by immunoSEQ multiplex PCR; TCRdb keeps only in-frame clonotypes and omits some of them. The sample lists some 700,000 clones; less than 95% were seen once. Specimen: memory CD8+ T cells from PBMCs. Stated subset: CD45RO+ cells pooled with CCR7-negative TemRA cells. All receptors derive from a man aged 18 to 35 in good health. Some clones in this sample may be carry-over from other donors' samples.

The chain combines TRBV10-2 with TRBJ1-1; D is undetermined. V was cut by 11 bases and J by 4 bases, with 14 bases left in between. CDR3 size: 12 residues. Germline V gene lookup returns CDR1 WSHSY and CDR2 SAAADI. This CDR3 reads CAPKARSTEAFF. The CDR3 nucleotides read TGCGCCCCCAAGGCCAGGAGCACTGAAGCTTTCTTT.

V usage is TRBV7-6 and J usage is TRBJ2-1; 13 bases line up with TRBD2. The CDR3 spans 16 residues. The germline V gene has CDR1 SGHVS and CDR2 FNYEAQ. With V trimmed by 5 bases and J by 8 bases, 9 bases remained unmatched. Written as DNA, the CDR3 is TGTGCCAGCAGCCGGAGACTAGCGGGAGGAATGGATGAGCAGTTCTTC. Translation gives CASSRRLAGGMDEQFF.

V gene TRBV9 combines with J gene TRBJ1-1; no definite D call. Germline CDR1 and CDR2: SGDLS and YYNGEE. Deletions cut 9 bases from V and 0 bases from J, with 12 bases between. The CDR3 is 13 residues long. Here the CDR3 DNA reads TGTGCCACCTCGGACCGGATGAACACTGAAGCTTTCTTT. Translation gives CATSDRMNTEAFF.

The rearrangement joins TRBV9 to TRBJ2-1; TRBD2 agrees at 10 bases. Germline CDR1 and CDR2: SGDLS and YYNGEE. The V gene end was trimmed by 7 bases and the J gene end by 8 bases; junction bases not matched to a gene: 12. CDR3 length: 15 amino acids. The CDR3 nucleotides are TGTGCCAGCGGGGCTAGCGGGAGTGTAGGCTATGAGCAGTTCTTC. This gives the protein CASGASGSVGYEQFF.

V usage is TRBV28 and J usage is TRBJ2-7; 7 nucleotides match TRBD2. This CDR3 comprises 14 residues. The trim removed 7 bases at V and 4 bases at J, leaving 10 bases unmatched. Germline CDR1 reads MDHEN; CDR2 reads SYDVKM. The CDR3 reads CASTSNRGEYEQYF. CDR3 DNA: TGTGCCAGCACCTCTAACCGGGGGGAGTACGAGCAGTACTTC.

This clone was seen a single time. The CDR3 coding sequence is TGCAGCGTCCCCGGGACGGTCCTCATGGAGACCCAGTACTTC. It encodes CSVPGTVLMETQYF. The genes are TRBV29-1 and TRBJ2-5, with D perhaps being TRBD1 or TRBD2 (5 bases each). V lost 6 bases to trimming and J lost 5 bases, with 19 bases between them. Germline CDR1 SQVTM, CDR2 ANQGSEA. The CDR3 spans 14 residues.

The genes are TRBV7-9 and TRBJ1-2; D unclear. Germline assignment: CDR1 SEHNR and CDR2 FQNEAQ (reference sequence). Between the trimmed V and J ends, which lost 0 bases and 6 bases, there was a span of 11 bases. The CDR3 runs 14 residues. The CDR3 DNA reads TGTGCCAGCAGCTTAGCCGGGTCCGCGGATGGCTACACCTTC. This codes for CASSLAGSADGYTF.

This rearrangement joins TRBV27 to TRBJ2-7, with D possibly being TRBD1 or TRBD2 (5 bases each). Trimming took off 6 bases at V and 5 bases at J, with 14 bases between the two ends. CDR3 length: 13 amino acids. From germline, CDR1 is MNHEY and CDR2 SMNVEV (reference sequence). The CDR3 loop reads CASRGPIRDEQYF. The CDR3 DNA reads as TGTGCCAGCAGGGGACCCATCAGGGACGAGCAGTACTTC.

The chain couples TRBV7-3 to TRBJ2-7, with D possibly TRBD1 on 6 matching bases. From germline, CDR1 is SGHTA and CDR2 FQGTGA. CDR3 length: 13 amino acids. The germline V and J ends were trimmed by 8 bases and 1 base, with 12 bases remaining between them. The CDR3 sequence: CASLTGNSYEQYF. The CDR3 DNA reads as TGTGCCAGCCTTACAGGGAATTCCTACGAGCAGTACTTC.

The rearrangement links TRBV6-4 to TRBJ2-3; TRBD2 matches 11 bases. V gave up 6 bases and J gave up 4 bases; unmatched junction bases: 6. This CDR3 has 15 amino acids. CDR1 is MRHNA and CDR2 is SNTAGT in the germline V gene. Written as DNA, the CDR3 is TGTGCCAGCAGCATGACTAGCGGGAAGGCAGATACGCAGTATTTT. This sequence encodes CASSMTSGKADTQYF.

This chain links TRBV28 with TRBJ1-5, with TRBD1 matching over 11 bases. The CDR3 has 13 residues. V lost 7 bases, J lost 7 bases, and 3 bases stayed unmatched. Germline loops: CDR1 MDHEN, CDR2 SYDVKM. In DNA, the CDR3 is TGTGCCAGCAAGGACAGGGGGCTCCAGCCCCAGCATTTT. It codes for CASKDRGLQPQHF.

CDR3 DNA sequence: TGTGCCAGCAGTTCCCAGGGCGGGTTCCTTGGCTACACCTTC. Translation gives CASSSQGGFLGYTF. The V call is TRBV28, the J call TRBJ1-2, with TRBD1 as a possible D gene (5 bases). The CDR3 length is 14 residues. The V gene lost 4 bases and the J gene lost 7 bases, with 16 bases spanning the gap. CDR1 MDHEN and CDR2 SYDVKM come from the germline V gene.

This chain joins TRBV12-5 and TRBJ2-1; 15 bases fit TRBD2. V lost 5 bases and J lost 0; bases outside the gene matches: 8. CDR1 and CDR2 from the germline V gene are LGHNT and FRNRAP. This CDR3 spans 19 amino acids. CDR3 residues: CASGATGTSGRRSYNEQFF. The DNA of the CDR3 is TGTGCTAGTGGTGCCACCGGGACTAGCGGGAGGCGCTCCTACAATGAGCAGTTCTTC.

V gene TRBV21-1 combines with J gene TRBJ1-2; the D segment call TRBD1 is taken from the table without a DNA check. TRBV21-1 is a pseudogene locus. The CDR3 has 18 residues. The CDR3, as DNA: TGTGCCAGCAGCCCCCAGGGGGACAGGGCCCCACCGGGGGGTGGCTACACCTTC. Translating it yields CASSPQGDRAPPGGGYTF.

V is TRBV9 and J is TRBJ2-1; no definite D call. Trimming took off 1 base at V and 4 bases at J, with 15 bases between the two ends. The CDR3 contains 16 residues. The V gene's germline CDR1 is SGDLS and CDR2 YYNGEE. CDR3 sequence (DNA): TGTGCCAGCAGCGTAAATCCCGAAGAGAAATACAATGAGCAGTTCTTC. Protein product: CASSVNPEEKYNEQFF.

This clone was seen a few times. The rearrangement uses TRBV5-6 and TRBJ1-1; TRBD1 is a possible D gene (5 bases). The V end was cut by 1 base, the J end by 10 bases, with 8 bases between. CDR1 is SGHDT and CDR2 is YYEEEE in the germline V gene. The length of the CDR3 is 11 residues. The CDR3 loop reads CASSLQGRAFF. In nucleotides, the CDR3 is TGTGCCAGCAGCTTGCAGGGCAGAGCTTTCTTT. The full variable domain, completed using reference TRBV5-6 and TRBJ1-1, is DAGVTQSPTHLIKTRGQQVTLRCSPKSGHDTVSWYQQALGQGPQFIFQYYEEEERQRGNFPDRFSGHQFPNYSSELNVNALLLGDSALYLCASSLQGRAFFGQGTRLTVV.

This rearrangement joins TRBV5-4 to TRBJ2-5, with 8 positions matching TRBD1. The CDR3 loop spans 15 amino acids. Germline CDR1 and CDR2: SGHNT and YYREEE (reference sequence). V gave up 4 bases and J gave up 5 bases; unmatched junction bases: 10. CDR3 DNA sequence: TGTGCCAGCAGCACCCGGACAGGGCTAGATGAGACCCAGTACTTC. This codes for CASSTRTGLDETQYF.

The chain recombines TRBV4-1 with TRBJ2-1; 10 bases align to TRBD1. The germline CDR1 and CDR2 sequences are MGHRA and YSYEKL. V shed 10 bases, J shed 7 bases, and the junction held 7 bases outside the gene matches. This CDR3 contains 13 residues. Written as DNA, the CDR3 is TGCGCCATAGGACAGGGGGGGAAGAATGAGCAGTTCTTC. This codes for CAIGQGGKNEQFF.

The chain uses TRBV19 and TRBJ1-2; D call uncertain. Per the germline V gene, CDR1 is LNHDA and CDR2 is SQIVND (reference sequence). The CDR3 covers 17 residues. Trimming removed 3 bases from V and 6 bases from J, with 23 bases in between. CDR3 residues: CASSIGFFLAGEDGYTF. CDR3 DNA sequence: TGTGCCAGTAGTATTGGGTTCTTCTTGGCCGGGGAGGATGGCTACACCTTC.

The genes are TRBV29-1 and TRBJ1-1, with D uncertain. Trimming removed 6 bases at V and 3 bases at J, with 14 bases between. Germline V gene data show CDR1 as SQVTM and CDR2 as ANQGSEA. This CDR3 region has 13 residues. The CDR3 here is CSVNPTADTEAFF. CDR3 DNA: TGCAGCGTCAACCCGACGGCGGACACTGAAGCTTTCTTT.

V gene TRBV21-1 combines with J gene TRBJ2-5. TRBV21-1 is a pseudogene segment. The CDR3 consists of 15 residues. The CDR3 reads CASSKGPGPGETQYF. In nucleotides, the CDR3 is TGTGCCAGCAGCAAAGGTCCCGGGCCCGGGGAGACCCAGTACTTC.